The T cell receptor (beta chain) under discussion was sequenced for a study of cytomegalovirus exposure and HLA in healthy donors. Study-level points and caveats: Many donors carried some public TCRs, although rarity characterized most TCR sequences. Using a false discovery rate of 0.05, a later analysis showed that 15,000 to 20,000 TCR beta sequences were associated with HLA alleles.

V gave up 4 bases and J gave up 2 bases, with 11 bases separating them. The CDR3 contains 14 residues. Germline V lookup: CDR1 SNHLY, CDR2 FYNNEI. This clone has a handful of counts. Its antigen remains unidentified. While unrecorded immune exposures were likely, the donors were nominally healthy when sampled. The primer mix had 60 Vbeta and 13 Jbeta primers. Assay: immunoSEQ multiplex PCR; the TCRdb copy retains only in-frame clones and omits some. The sample carries more than 110,000 clones, roughly four fifths recorded once. V gene TRBV2 combines with J gene TRBJ2-5, with a tentative D call TRBD2 (5 bases). Sequenced material: PBMCs. The source of this sequence is a woman aged 50 to 60 in good health and CMV-seronegative. The CDR3 protein is CASSASERQETQYF. In DNA, the CDR3 is TGTGCCAGCAGTGCGAGCGAGCGGCAAGAGACCCAGTACTTC.